The count of the clone carrying this T cell receptor (beta chain) is one. Its matching antigen is unknown. Germline loops: CDR1 MNHEY, CDR2 SMNVEV (reference sequence). This CDR3 comprises 15 residues. V was cut by 3 bases and J by 2 bases, with 14 bases left in between. The source of the sample is a study of cytomegalovirus exposure and HLA in healthy donors. Study in general: In a later analysis, it was reported that the approximately 120 validation repertoires had been produced on the same platform as the roughly 700 repertoires belonging to the first cohort. Broader study findings: The listing of some 170 TCR beta chains classed them as cytomegalovirus-associated.

The data were produced by immunoSEQ multiplex PCR, yet TCRdb's version contains in-frame clones alone and is incomplete. The table records about 130,000 clones, 85% to 90% of them present only once. The source is a woman between 18 and 29 years old in good health and CMV-seropositive. The source material was PBMCs. J is TRBJ2-7 and V is TRBV27; no firm D call. The CDR3 DNA reads as TGTGCCAGCAGTTTCGAGGCGCTCGGCACCTACGAGCAGTACTTC. It translates to CASSFEALGTYEQYF.